These T cell receptor beta chains were read from a single sample in a study of relationships among human T cell subsets. One entry per CDR3 protein, called by TCRdb with MiXCR from the multiplex PCR reads. The table includes roughly 7,400 distinct CDR3 sequences, roughly 68% detected once. Material for sequencing was naive and transitional (CD45RA+) T cells sorted from blood. The source of these receptors is a man in his forties in good health. Both conserved end residues are part of each CDR3. The order of the fields is J gene, V gene, CDR3 protein.

>TRBJ2-3|TRBV5-1
CASSRLAGGDTDTQYF
>TRBJ2-7|TRBV12-3/TRBV12-4
CASSRDSFSEQYF
>TRBJ2-2|TRBV29-1
CSVLRGGTASGELFF
>TRBJ1-3|TRBV2
CASNYLGGNTIYF
>TRBJ1-1|TRBV7-9
CASSLQNTEAFF
>TRBJ2-1|TRBV7-8
CASSLAGGEQFF
>TRBJ1-1|TRBV2
CASRDSWVNTEAFF
>TRBJ2-5|TRBV28
CASSLAGYYRETQYF
>TRBJ2-4|TRBV10-3
CAISDLGTDKNIQYF
>TRBJ2-5|TRBV13
CASSLRVQSQETQYF
>TRBJ2-7|TRBV5-6
CASSRGGAYEQYF
>TRBJ1-4|TRBV4-1
CASSRRDWRQNNEKLFF
>TRBJ2-2|TRBV3-1
CASSPFLAGGPGELFF